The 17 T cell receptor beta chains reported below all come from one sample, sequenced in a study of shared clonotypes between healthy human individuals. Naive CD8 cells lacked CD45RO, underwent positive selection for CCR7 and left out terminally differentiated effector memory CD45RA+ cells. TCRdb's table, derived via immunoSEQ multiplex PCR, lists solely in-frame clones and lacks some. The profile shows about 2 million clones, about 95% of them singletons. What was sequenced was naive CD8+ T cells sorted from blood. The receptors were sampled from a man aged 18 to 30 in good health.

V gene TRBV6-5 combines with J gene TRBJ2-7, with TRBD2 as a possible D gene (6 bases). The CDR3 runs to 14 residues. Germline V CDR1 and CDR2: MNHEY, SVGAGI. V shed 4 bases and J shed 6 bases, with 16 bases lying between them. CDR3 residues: CASSSLEGRVEQYF. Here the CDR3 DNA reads TGTGCCAGCAGTTCCTTGGAGGGCCGGGTCGAGCAGTACTTC.

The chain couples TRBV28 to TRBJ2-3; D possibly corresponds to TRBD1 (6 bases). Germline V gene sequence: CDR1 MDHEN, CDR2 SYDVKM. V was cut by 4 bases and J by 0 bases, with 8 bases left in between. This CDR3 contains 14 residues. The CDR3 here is CASSSTGSTDTQYF. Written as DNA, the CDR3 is TGTGCCAGCAGTTCGACAGGAAGCACAGATACGCAGTATTTT.

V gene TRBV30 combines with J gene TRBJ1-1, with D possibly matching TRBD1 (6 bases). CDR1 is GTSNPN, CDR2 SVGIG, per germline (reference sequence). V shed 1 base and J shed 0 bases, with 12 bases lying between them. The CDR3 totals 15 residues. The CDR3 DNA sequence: TGTGCCTGGAGTGCCGGACAGCTCATGAACACTGAAGCTTTCTTT. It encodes CAWSAGQLMNTEAFF. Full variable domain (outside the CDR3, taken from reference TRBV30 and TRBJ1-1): SQTIHQWPATLVQPVGSPLSLECTVEGTSNPNLYWYRQAAGRGLQLLFYSVGIGQISSEVPQNLSASRPQDRQFILSSKKLLLSDSGFYLCAWSAGQLMNTEAFFGQGTRLTVV.

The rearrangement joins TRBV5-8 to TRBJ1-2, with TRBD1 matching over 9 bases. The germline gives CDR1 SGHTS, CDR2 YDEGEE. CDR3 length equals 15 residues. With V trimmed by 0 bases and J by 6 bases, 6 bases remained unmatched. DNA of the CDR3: TGTGCCAGCAGCTTGGCCACCCGGGACAGGGATGGCTACACCTTC. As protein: CASSLATRDRDGYTF.

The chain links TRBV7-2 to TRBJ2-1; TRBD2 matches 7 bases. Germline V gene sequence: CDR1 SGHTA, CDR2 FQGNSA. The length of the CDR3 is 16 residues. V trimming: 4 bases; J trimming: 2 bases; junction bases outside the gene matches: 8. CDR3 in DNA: TGTGCCAGCAGCTCCCCAAGCGGGGTACCCTACAATGAGCAGTTCTTC. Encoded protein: CASSSPSGVPYNEQFF.

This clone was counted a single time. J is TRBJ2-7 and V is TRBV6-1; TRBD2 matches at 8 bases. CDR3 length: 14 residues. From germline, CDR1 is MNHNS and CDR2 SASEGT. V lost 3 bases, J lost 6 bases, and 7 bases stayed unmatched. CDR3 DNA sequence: TGTGCCAGCAGTGATTTCGGGGGGGTATCCGAGCAGTACTTC. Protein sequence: CASSDFGGVSEQYF.

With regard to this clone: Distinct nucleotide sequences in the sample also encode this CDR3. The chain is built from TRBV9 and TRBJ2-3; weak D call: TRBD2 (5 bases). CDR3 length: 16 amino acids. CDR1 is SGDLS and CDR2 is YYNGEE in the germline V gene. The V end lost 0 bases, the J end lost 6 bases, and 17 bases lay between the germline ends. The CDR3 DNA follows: TGTGCCAGCAGCGTAGAAGGCGCGGGCCTTGGGGATACGCAGTATTTT. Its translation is CASSVEGAGLGDTQYF.

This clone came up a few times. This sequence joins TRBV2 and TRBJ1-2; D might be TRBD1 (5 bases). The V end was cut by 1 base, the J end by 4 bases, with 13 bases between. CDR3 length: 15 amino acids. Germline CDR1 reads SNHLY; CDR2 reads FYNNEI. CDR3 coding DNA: TGTGCCAGCAGTGAAGTGGGGGGAGGGGCCTATGGCTACACCTTC. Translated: CASSEVGGGAYGYTF.

The CDR3 DNA follows: TGTGCCAGCAGACGGAGGGGCGATGCCGAGCAGTACTTC. Residues: CASRRRGDAEQYF. V gene TRBV6-1 combines with J gene TRBJ2-7; D possibly corresponds to TRBD2 (6 bases). V was cut by 6 bases and J by 6 bases, with 15 bases left in between. The CDR3 loop spans 13 amino acids. Germline CDR1 and CDR2: MNHNS and SASEGT.

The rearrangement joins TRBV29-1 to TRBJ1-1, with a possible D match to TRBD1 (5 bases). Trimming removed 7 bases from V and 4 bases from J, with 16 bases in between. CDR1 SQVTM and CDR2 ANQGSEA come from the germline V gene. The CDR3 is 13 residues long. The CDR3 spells CSAGGGHGTEAFF. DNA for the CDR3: TGCAGCGCGGGGGGAGGACATGGCACTGAAGCTTTCTTT.

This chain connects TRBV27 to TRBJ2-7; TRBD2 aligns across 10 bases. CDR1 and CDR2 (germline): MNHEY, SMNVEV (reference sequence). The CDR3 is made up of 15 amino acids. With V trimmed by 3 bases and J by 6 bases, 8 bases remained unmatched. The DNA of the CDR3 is TGTGCCAGCAGTTTTTCAGCGGGAGGGTTGGTCGAGCAGTACTTC. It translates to CASSFSAGGLVEQYF.

CDR3 DNA sequence: TGTGCCAGCAGCTGGGACATTTCGGGAGTCACTGAAGCTTTCTTT. Translation gives CASSWDISGVTEAFF. The V gene is TRBV5-6, the J gene TRBJ1-1; D is perhaps TRBD1 (6 bases). Germline V CDR1 and CDR2: SGHDT, YYEEEE. The CDR3 totals 15 residues. The ends were cut back, 3 bases at V and 4 bases at J, with 16 bases in the middle.

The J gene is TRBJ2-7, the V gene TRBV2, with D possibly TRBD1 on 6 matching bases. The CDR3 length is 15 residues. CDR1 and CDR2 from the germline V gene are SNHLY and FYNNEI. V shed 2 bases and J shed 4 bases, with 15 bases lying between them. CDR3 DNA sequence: TGTGCCAGCAGTGAATCACAGGGTGGGTGGTACGAGCAGTACTTC. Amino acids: CASSESQGGWYEQYF.

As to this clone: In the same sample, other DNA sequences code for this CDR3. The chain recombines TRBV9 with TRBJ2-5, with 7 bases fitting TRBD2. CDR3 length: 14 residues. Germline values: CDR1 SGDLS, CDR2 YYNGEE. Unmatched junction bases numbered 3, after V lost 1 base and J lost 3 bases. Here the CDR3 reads CASSVWAGEETQYF. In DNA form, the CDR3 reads TGTGCCAGCAGCGTATGGGCGGGGGAAGAGACCCAGTACTTC.

CDR3 amino acids: CASSPLAGGPHEQFF. CDR3 DNA sequence: TGTGCCAGCAGCCCACTAGCGGGGGGGCCCCATGAGCAGTTCTTC. The rearrangement links TRBV7-9 to TRBJ2-1; 13 nucleotides line up with TRBD2. This CDR3 is built from 15 residues. Germline loops: CDR1 SEHNR, CDR2 FQNEAQ (reference sequence). The V segment lost 5 bases and the J segment 8 bases; nucleotides outside the gene matches: 6.

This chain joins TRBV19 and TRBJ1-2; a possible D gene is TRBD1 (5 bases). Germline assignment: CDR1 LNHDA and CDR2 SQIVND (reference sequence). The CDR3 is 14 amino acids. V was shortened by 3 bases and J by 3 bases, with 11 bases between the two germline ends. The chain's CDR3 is CASSIREDYYGYTF. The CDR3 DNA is TGTGCCAGTAGTATCAGGGAGGACTACTATGGCTACACCTTC.

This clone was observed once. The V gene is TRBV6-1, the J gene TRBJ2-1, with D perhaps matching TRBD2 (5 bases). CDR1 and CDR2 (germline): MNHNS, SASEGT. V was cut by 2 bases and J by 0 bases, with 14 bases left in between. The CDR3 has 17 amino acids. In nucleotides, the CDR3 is TGTGCCAGCAGTGAATTCCCGTTCACTAGCTCCTACAATGAGCAGTTCTTC. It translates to CASSEFPFTSSYNEQFF.